This T cell receptor beta chain emerged from a study of T cells after yellow fever vaccination. Study observations and caveats: Weaker overall, the secondary response nonetheless peaked faster (day 5 versus 15).

Germline V gene lookup returns CDR1 MDHEN and CDR2 SYDVKM. V lost 2 bases and J 2 bases, leaving 10 bases between the germline ends. The CDR3 extends over 15 amino acids. A single record per CDR3 protein comes from TCRdb applying MiXCR to the 5' RACE reads. The sample contains around 590,000 distinct CDR3 sequences, roughly an eighth of which appear only once. This clonotype occurred many times. The antigen is not known. The chain employs TRBV28 and TRBJ1-5, with D uncertain. The TCR comes from a man aged 30 to 45 who received the YFV17D yellow fever vaccine. The starting material was PBMCs, obtained on the day of the yellow fever booster vaccination. The CDR3 loop reads CASSLEGLGNQPQHF. The CDR3 nucleotides read TGTGCCAGCAGTTTAGAGGGTTTAGGCAATCAGCCCCAGCATTTT. The full variable domain, its missing parts supplied by reference TRBV28 and TRBJ1-5, is DVKVTQSSRYLVKRTGEKVFLECVQDMDHENMFWYRQDPGLGLRLIYFSYDVKMKEKGDIPEGYSVSREKKERFSLILESASTNQTSMYLCASSLEGLGNQPQHFGDGTRLSIL.